Sequencing of this T cell receptor beta chain was carried out in a study of T cells in Graves' hyperthyroidism and ophthalmopathy. Germline assignment: CDR1 DFQATT and CDR2 SNEGSKA (reference sequence). The CDR3 is 15 amino acids. V lost 6 bases, J lost 2 bases, and 14 bases lay in between. There are many counts of this clonotype. From RNA transcripts, TCR beta CDR3 regions were amplified. Primed by the HTBI set, a first-round RT-PCR was run on the TCR CDR3. A single record per CDR3 protein comes from TCRdb applying MiXCR to the multiplex PCR reads. This table has about 580,000 distinct CDR3 sequences, approximately 15% appearing once.

Source material: blood. The sequence derives from a woman aged 25 to 45 with Graves' hyperthyroidism that later progressed to Graves' ophthalmopathy. The chain joins TRBV20-1 to TRBJ1-6; D perhaps matches TRBD1 (6 bases). The DNA of the CDR3 is TGCAGTGCGGAGGACAGTTACGCCTATAATTCACCCCTCCACTTT. Encoded protein: CSAEDSYAYNSPLHF.